The rows below give T cell receptor beta chains drawn from one sample of a study of Graves' ophthalmopathy and Graves' hyperthyroidism. From the multiplex PCR reads, TCRdb called clonotypes with MiXCR, one entry per CDR3 protein. Of about 550,000 distinct CDR3 sequences listed, 39% were seen once; the top ten hold roughly 4.5%. Source material: peripheral blood or thyroid tissue (not recorded which). These receptors originate from an adult man with Graves' hyperthyroidism. Both conserved end residues are part of each CDR3. The D gene is left open where the match is weak. Size is omitted from some rows. Given values are once, few, many or a class for expanded clones.

TRBV5-1	many	16	TRBJ2-2	.	TGCGCCAGCAGCAGAACAGGGACTGTAAACACCGGGGAGCTGTTTTTT	CASSRTGTVNTGELFF
TRBV10-3	.	15	TRBJ2-5	TRBD1	TGTGCCATCAGCTCGACAGGGGGATATCTGGAGACCCAGTACTTC	CAISSTGGYLETQYF
TRBV7-3	many	15	TRBJ2-7	TRBD1	TGTGCCAGCAGCTTAACGGCAGGGGGCGGTTACGAGCAGTACTTC	CASSLTAGGGYEQYF
TRBV25-1	.	15	TRBJ1-2	.	TGTGCCAGCAGCGTTGAAGATCCCAGGGTGTATGGCTACACCTTC	CASSVEDPRVYGYTF
TRBV4-1	.	15	TRBJ2-1	.	TGCGCCAGCGGCTTCGGGGTAGGGGCTTACAATGAGCAGTTCTTC	CASGFGVGAYNEQFF
TRBV12-3/TRBV12-4	few	13	TRBJ2-7	.	TGTGCCAGCACCTTAGCCCCGGGGCTCGAGCAGTACTTC	CASTLAPGLEQYF
TRBV29-1	.	15	TRBJ1-5	TRBD1	TGCAGCTCACTGGACAGGGACTCTAGCAATCAGCCCCAGCATTTT	CSSLDRDSSNQPQHF
TRBV7-2	few	14	TRBJ2-7	TRBD2	TGTGCCTGGAAGTTCAAGATAGCGGGTTTGGAGCAGTACTTC	CAWKFKIAGLEQYF
TRBV30	many	12	TRBJ1-2	.	TGTGCCTGGAGTGCCGGGTCCTATGGCTACACCTTC	CAWSAGSYGYTF
TRBV29-1	.	14	TRBJ2-2	.	TGCGGCGTTGAAGGTCCTAAGAACACCGGGGAGCTGTTTTTT	CGVEGPKNTGELFF
TRBV20-1	.	14	TRBJ1-1	TRBD1	TGCAGTGCTAAACGACAGGGTTCATACACTGAAGCTTTCTTT	CSAKRQGSYTEAFF